This T cell receptor beta chain derives from a study of Graves' ophthalmopathy and Graves' hyperthyroidism. This clonotype was found a few times. Aged 18 to 65, the patients with hyperthyroidism had under 2 months' duration and were newly diagnosed. Researchers took RNA transcripts and amplified TCR beta CDR3 regions from them. First-round RT-PCR used HTBI primers; second-round multiplex PCR followed. TCRdb itself ran the multiplex PCR reads through MiXCR, one entry per CDR3 protein. The sample records about 620,000 distinct CDR3 sequences, about 24% being singletons. The sequence was obtained from a woman aged 18-35 years with stable Graves' hyperthyroidism. Some clones in this sample may be carry-over from other donors' samples. The material sequenced was peripheral blood.

The CDR3 is CASRNPRGGRETQYF. Written as DNA, the CDR3 is TGTGCCAGCAGAAACCCACGGGGGGGCCGGGAGACCCAGTACTTC. The chain is built from TRBV2 and TRBJ2-5; 8 bases match TRBD2. The V segment lost 6 bases and the J segment 5 bases; nucleotides outside the gene matches: 11. CDR3 size: 15 residues. Germline loops: CDR1 SNHLY, CDR2 FYNNEI.